What follows is one T cell receptor (beta chain) and its context. The specificity of this receptor is unknown. Within one base of it there is no much larger clone, and no base qualities were kept. The sample's treatment or condition label, decoded: roughly 19 received Ad26.COV2.S at low or high dose, single or two shots; about 5 received placebo; per-sample allocation not given. For vaccine and placebo recipients, the sequenced repertoires came from samples collected on day 63 after the first injection. In Cohort 1b, 25 adults aged 18-55 years were enrolled at a single site in Boston, USA, between 29 July and 7 August 2020. Ad26.COV2.S was a replication-incompetent adenovirus type 26 vector that expressed a prefusion-stabilized SARS-CoV-2 spike protein derived from the original Wuhan strain. TCRbeta CDR3 regions were sequenced with the immunoSEQ Assay. After extraction, genomic DNA underwent amplification by bias-controlled multiplex PCR, followed by high-throughput sequencing. As for how the authors treated the data: To quantify the absolute abundance of every unique TCRbeta CDR3 region, sequences were collapsed and filtered. Usable DNA was measured by amplifying reference genes present in all nucleated cells, and TCRbeta template counts were normalized to that usable DNA to estimate T cell fraction. Repertoire TCRs were annotated as SARS-CoV-2-specific when V gene, CDR3 amino acid sequence and J gene were exactly matched to a known reactive TCR set. The reference SARS-CoV-2 TCR set was obtained from MIRA and was filtered for enrichment in COVID-19-positive ImmuneCODE repertoires, whereby public or cross-reactive TCRs were removed. Using the MIRA antigens, annotated TCRs were further analysed by specific ORF or by position within an ORF. Depth was the summed frequency of annotated unique rearrangements, while breadth was defined as annotated unique rearrangements over total unique productive rearrangements. Group comparisons of TCR breadth used two-sided Wilcoxon rank-sum tests. TCRdb took this table from immuneACCESS and kept in-frame rearrangements with V and J called. Such tables lack part of the clones; where checked against another copy, unresolved V genes explain under half of the gap, and the rest is unexplained. For V, J and clone size, that table is used; D and trimming come from the DNA. For this sample there are about 400,000 clones; 83% appear just once. The ten largest make up about 7.1% of the sample.

This entry belongs to a study of Ad26.COV2.S vaccination and SARS-CoV-2 variants (dated by TCRdb to the early 2020s). As for the study more broadly: Vaccine-arm donors came from COV1001, a multicentre, randomized, double-blind, placebo-controlled phase I-IIa trial of Ad26.COV2.S in healthy adults. Dosing of Ad26.COV2.S was intramuscular, at either 5x10^10 or 1x10^11 viral particles, delivered as one shot or as two shots spaced 56 days apart. TCRbeta repertoire sequencing was used to assess the specificity and breadth of SARS-CoV-2-reactive T cell receptors after Ad26.COV2.S vaccination. The TCR-sequenced set comprised around 30 samples: approximately 20 Ad26.COV2.S vaccine recipients, 5 placebo recipients and 8 SARS-CoV-2 convalescent individuals. Trial participants were randomized into five groups of five, in which low-dose or high-dose Ad26.COV2.S was given once or twice, or placebo was given on both occasions. Throughout the experiments and outcome assessment, investigators stayed blinded to trial group allocation.

The study at large found these results: Comparable non-spike TCR breadth was observed between vaccine and placebo recipients, consistent with only spike being contained in the vaccine. Comparing responses between vaccine doses or regimens was not something the study was powered to do. Substantial breadth of spike-specific CD8+ and CD4+ T cell responses was reported after vaccination. Higher spike-specific TCR breadth was observed in Ad26.COV2.S recipients than in placebo recipients (P = 0.0014). According to the authors, total T cell responses may have been underestimated by the TCR breadth and depth analyses.

The germline V gene sets CDR1 to SGHRS and CDR2 to YFSETQ. Trimming at the junction amounts to 0 bases on V and 0 bases on J, and the germline ends lie 10 bases apart. There are 16 amino acids in the CDR3, from cysteine to phenylalanine inclusive. This entry keeps only the CDR3 DNA: 48 bases, framed from base 1. The sequence joins TRBV5-1 to TRBJ1-3, with the D gene too uncertain to name. Sample: peripheral blood, taken in a trial of Ad26.COV2.S vaccine versus placebo. The receptor was derived from a person aged 18 to 59 who received the Ad26.COV2.S COVID-19 vaccine or a placebo. The DNA sequence reads TGCGCCAGCAGCTTGGAGTGGGAAGGCTCTGGAAACACCATATATTTT. It is translated as CASSLEWEGSGNTIYF.